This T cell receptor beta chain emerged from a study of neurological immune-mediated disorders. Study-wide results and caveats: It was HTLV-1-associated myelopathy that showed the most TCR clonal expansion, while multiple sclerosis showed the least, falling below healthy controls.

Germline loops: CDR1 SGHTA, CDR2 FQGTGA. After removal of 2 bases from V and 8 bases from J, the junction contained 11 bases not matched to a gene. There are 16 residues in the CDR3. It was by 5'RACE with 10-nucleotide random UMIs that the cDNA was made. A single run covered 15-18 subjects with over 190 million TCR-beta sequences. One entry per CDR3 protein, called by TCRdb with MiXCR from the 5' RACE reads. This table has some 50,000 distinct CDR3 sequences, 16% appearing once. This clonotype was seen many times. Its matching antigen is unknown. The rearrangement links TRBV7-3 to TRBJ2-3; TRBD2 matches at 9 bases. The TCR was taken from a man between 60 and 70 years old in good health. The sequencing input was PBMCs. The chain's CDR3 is CASSLWASGASGTQYF. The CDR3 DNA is TGTGCCAGCAGCTTATGGGCTAGCGGGGCCTCAGGTACGCAGTATTTT.